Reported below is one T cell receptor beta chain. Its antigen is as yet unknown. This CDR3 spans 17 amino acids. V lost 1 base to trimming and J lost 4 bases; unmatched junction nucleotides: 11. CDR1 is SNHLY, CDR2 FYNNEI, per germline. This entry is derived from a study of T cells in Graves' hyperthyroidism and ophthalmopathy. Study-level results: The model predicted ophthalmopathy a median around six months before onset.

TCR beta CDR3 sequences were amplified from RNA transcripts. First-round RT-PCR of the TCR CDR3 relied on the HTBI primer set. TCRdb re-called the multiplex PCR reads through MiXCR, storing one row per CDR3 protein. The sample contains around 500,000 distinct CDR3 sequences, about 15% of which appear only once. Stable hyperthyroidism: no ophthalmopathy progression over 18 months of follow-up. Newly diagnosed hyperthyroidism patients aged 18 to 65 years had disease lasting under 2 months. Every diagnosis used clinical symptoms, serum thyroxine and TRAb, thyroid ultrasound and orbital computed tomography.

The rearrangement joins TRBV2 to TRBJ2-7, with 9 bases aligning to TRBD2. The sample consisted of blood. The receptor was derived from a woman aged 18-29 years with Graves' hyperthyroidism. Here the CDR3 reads CASSEEHSAGGPYEQYF. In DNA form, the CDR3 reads TGTGCCAGCAGTGAAGAACACTCTGCGGGAGGGCCTTACGAGCAGTACTTC.